This TCR beta chain is from a study of T cells after yellow fever vaccination. From the 5' RACE reads, TCRdb called clonotypes with MiXCR, one entry per CDR3 protein. The sample contains 250,000 to 350,000 distinct CDR3 sequences, 8.7% of which appear only once. Trimming cost V 1 base and J 10 bases, with 8 bases left between them. Germline V gene sequence: CDR1 KGHSH, CDR2 LQKENI. The CDR3 runs to 13 residues. This clonotype was seen a few times. The chain is built from TRBV18 and TRBJ1-6; the D is unclear. The sample here was CD4+ T cells sorted from PBMCs, taken 5 days after the yellow fever booster vaccination. This TCR was recovered from a man aged 18-30 years who received the YFV17D yellow fever vaccine. CDR3 region: CASSPLEESPLHF. Written as DNA, the CDR3 is TGTGCCAGCTCACCACTTGAAGAATCACCCCTCCACTTT.